These T cell receptor beta chains were read from a single sample in a study of blood T cell repertoires in COVID-19. Some clones are missing from TCRdb's copy, which holds only in-frame ones; the method was immunoSEQ multiplex PCR. The sample has a few hundred thousand clones, about 89% seen once. Sequenced material: peripheral blood. Receptors originate from a woman in her thirties with COVID-19, enrolled during active disease. The CDR3 runs from the conserved cysteine through the conserved F or W.

V gene: TRBV24-1
CDR3 protein: CATSDAGTGLGEQYF

V gene: TRBV13
CDR3 protein: CASSRPTSGIVDTQYF

V gene: TRBV7-9
CDR3 protein: CASSALPQGLGNEQFF

V gene: TRBV4-2
CDR3 protein: CASSQGGGLVSYEQYF

V gene: TRBV6-2/TRBV6-3
CDR3 protein: CASSRTGTGELFF

V gene: TRBV9
CDR3 protein: CASSGNLGRGGEKLFF

V gene: TRBV10-2
CDR3 protein: CASRGQGPYDEQYF

V gene: TRBV29-1
CDR3 protein: CSVEDRELAGGYNEQFF

V gene: TRBV28
CDR3 protein: CASSPSGQTYQETQYF

V gene: TRBV2
CDR3 protein: CAGKGTSGTYEQYF

V gene: TRBV6-6
CDR3 protein: CASSIGTGISGNTIYF

V gene: TRBV28
CDR3 protein: CASSLGGRVYEQYF

V gene: TRBV6-5
CDR3 protein: CASSYSVGGIDTEAFF

V gene: TRBV9
CDR3 protein: CASSVDPGSGNTIYF

V gene: TRBV7-2
CDR3 protein: CASSLVGGQAANTGELFF